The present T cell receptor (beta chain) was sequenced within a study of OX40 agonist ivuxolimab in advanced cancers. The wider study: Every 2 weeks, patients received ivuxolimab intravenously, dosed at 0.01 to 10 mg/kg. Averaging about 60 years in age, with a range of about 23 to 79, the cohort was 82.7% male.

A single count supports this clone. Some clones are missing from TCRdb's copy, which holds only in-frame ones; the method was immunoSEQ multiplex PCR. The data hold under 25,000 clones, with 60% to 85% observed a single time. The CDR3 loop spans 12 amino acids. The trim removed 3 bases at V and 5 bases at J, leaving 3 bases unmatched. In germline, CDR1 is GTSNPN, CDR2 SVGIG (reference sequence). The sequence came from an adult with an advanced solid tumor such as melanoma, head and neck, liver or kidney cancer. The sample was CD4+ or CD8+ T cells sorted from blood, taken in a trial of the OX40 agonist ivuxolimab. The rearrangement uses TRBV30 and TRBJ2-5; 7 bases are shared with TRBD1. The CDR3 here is CAWSARGETQYF. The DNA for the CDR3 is TGTGCCTGGAGCGCCAGGGGGGAGACCCAGTACTTC.